This entry describes one TCR beta chain. Germline-derived CDR1 and CDR2 are SGHAT and FQNNGV. The ends were cut back, 7 bases at V and 0 bases at J, with 17 bases in the middle. The CDR3 is made up of 16 amino acids. Investigators spread the genomic DNA of each subset evenly over several immunoSEQ plates. Some clones are missing from TCRdb's copy, which holds only in-frame ones; the method was immunoSEQ multiplex PCR. The sample comprises hundreds of thousands of clones, just over 95% of which are singletons, and approximately 0.2% rests with the top ten. Naive CD8 cells were CD45RO-negative, positively selected for CCR7, excluding terminally differentiated effector memory CD45RA+ cells. The sample comes from a study of shared clonotypes between healthy human individuals.

Sequencing was done on a sample of naive CD8+ T cells sorted from blood. The sequence was collected from a man between 25 and 39 years old in good health. The chain has TRBV11-2 and TRBJ2-3, with D maybe TRBD1 (6 bases). The CDR3 nucleotides read TGTGCCAGCACCAACTTCGTGAGGGGGAGCACAGATACGCAGTATTTT. It specifies CASTNFVRGSTDTQYF.